This T cell receptor (beta chain) is drawn from a study of T-cell reconstitution after alpha-beta-depleted transplantation in children. Study outcomes and limitations: Among T cells one year after transplant, newly produced cells accounted for most counts and diversity. In patients about two months after transplant, alpha-beta T cells reportedly arose from several hundred expanded graft clones.

For TCRbeta, the library was prepared with unique molecular identifiers. MiXCR, applied by TCRdb to the PCR reads, yields one record per CDR3 protein. The data show 150,000 to 250,000 distinct CDR3 sequences, roughly 6% seen once. Germline-derived CDR1 and CDR2 are SQVTM and ANQGSEA. With 4 bases removed from V and 5 bases from J, the gap between germline ends came to 11 bases. This CDR3 contains 12 residues. This clonotype has at least ten counts. Its antigen is as yet unknown. This receptor was taken from a girl less than two years old with combined immunodeficiency, due to receive a stem cell transplant. The input for sequencing was PBMCs, taken before TCRalphabeta/CD19-depleted stem cell transplant. This chain connects TRBV29-1 to TRBJ2-5; no definite D call. The CDR3 nucleotides are TGCAGCGTTGTGTCCGGGTTCGAGACCCAGTACTTC. The encoded protein is CSVVSGFETQYF. Full variable domain (rest looked up from reference TRBV29-1 and TRBJ2-5): SAVISQKPSRDICQRGTSLTIQCQVDSQVTMMFWYRQQPGQSLTLIATANQGSEATYESGFVIDKFPISRPNLTFSTLTVSNMSPEDSSIYLCSVVSGFETQYFGPGTRLLVL.